The source of this TCR beta chain is a study of T cell responses to AZD1222 COVID-19 vaccine. V gave up 1 base and J gave up 0 bases; unmatched junction bases: 14. CDR1 is LGHNA, CDR2 YSLEER, per germline. The CDR3 is 19 amino acids. Whole-study results and caveats: Clonal diversity may have been underestimated, and the donors were mostly white British, with more females than males. A rise in Spike-specific TCR breadth and depth followed two AZD1222 doses. Baseline testing showed seropositivity in only 5 or 6 AZD1222 recipients.

With regard to this clone: Its antigen remains unidentified.

Data came from immunoSEQ multiplex PCR; TCRdb stores just in-frame clones and leaves some out. The profile covers 130,000 to 150,000 clones, with about 90% appearing a single time and about 1.9% taken by the ten largest. This receptor was obtained from an adult in good health. Specimen: peripheral blood, collected on day 0 of AZD1222 vaccination. The rearrangement uses TRBV4-3 and TRBJ1-2, with 7 bases lining up with TRBD1. The CDR3, as DNA: TGCGCCAGCAGCCAAGGGTTGGTTGCAGGGGGGCGAGCTAACTATGGCTACACCTTC. Its translation: CASSQGLVAGGRANYGYTF.